What follows are 4 T cell receptor beta chains derived from one specimen sequenced in a study of blood T cells in healthy people across ages. A second PCR of 7 to 11 cycles used a sample-barcoded 5' primer and a J-beta primer mix. TCRdb redid the calling of the 5' RACE reads with MiXCR, one entry per CDR3 protein. This sample carries about 510,000 distinct CDR3 sequences, about 25% of them seen once, and the ten largest clones take approximately 3.5%. The data also belong to a second study, concerning T cells of mothers and their children.

Sequences were obtained from blood. The receptors were sampled from a boy aged 2 to 10 in good health.

Only a few counts were recorded for this clonotype. One end of the junction does not line up with germline, which may come from a read error. This sequence joins TRBV7-7 and TRBJ2-4; D may be TRBD1 (6 bases). The CDR3 has 16 residues. CDR1 and CDR2 from the germline V gene are SSHAT and FNYEAQ (reference sequence). The CDR3 loop reads CASSFWPTGAKNIQYF. The CDR3 DNA is TGTGCTAGCAGCTTTTGGCCGACAGGAGCCAAAAACATTCAGTACTTC.

In its sample, this clonotype was seen a few times. This chain joins TRBV11-2 and TRBJ1-4, with D uncertain. The germline CDR1 and CDR2 sequences are SGHAT and FQNNGV. The CDR3 is 11 amino acids. V shed 4 bases and J shed 3 bases, with 0 bases lying between them. In DNA form, the CDR3 reads TGTGCCAGCAGCTCTAATGAAAAACTGTTTTTT. It encodes CASSSNEKLFF.

This clonotype has more than one count but fewer than ten. The chain joins TRBV6-5 to TRBJ2-1; TRBD1 might be the D (7 bases). CDR1 and CDR2 (germline): MNHEY, SVGAGI. V lost 6 bases to trimming and J lost 2 bases, with 11 bases between them. The CDR3 sequence is 14 residues long. The CDR3 is CASSRGATYNEQFF. DNA of the CDR3: TGTGCCAGCAGCAGGGGGGCCACCTACAATGAGCAGTTCTTC.

The chain recombines TRBV20-1 with TRBJ2-3; possibly TRBD1 or TRBD2 for D (5 bases each). Germline CDR1 and CDR2: DFQATT and SNEGSKA (reference sequence). The CDR3 totals 14 residues. The DNA of the CDR3 is TGCAGCGTCGGGACCCCTGCGTCCTCAGATACGCAGTATTTT. Protein sequence: CSVGTPASSDTQYF.